This TCR beta chain is drawn from a study of T cell repertoires in cytomegalovirus infection. At the level of the study: Researchers turned to recently identified HLA-C-restricted CMV epitopes as well as well-studied HLA-B-restricted ones. Public TCR beta signatures marked donors with CMV infection and the matching HLA.

This clonotype was recorded a few times. No antigen is known for it. Trimming took off 3 bases at V and 5 bases at J, with 14 bases between the two ends. This CDR3 contains 14 residues. Germline CDR1 reads SGHRS; CDR2 reads YFSETQ. TCRdb re-called the reads through MiXCR, storing one row per CDR3 protein. The repertoire consists of roughly 700,000 distinct CDR3 sequences, with 30% to 40% occurring once and the leading ten covering roughly 18%. Sequencing used cultured PBMCs, obtained from culture after CMV antigen stimulation. This chain connects TRBV5-1 to TRBJ1-1; perhaps TRBD1 as D (6 bases). The TCR comes from a human donor in good health (CMV status not recorded). Some clones in this sample may be carry-over from other donors' samples. The CDR3: CASSSGQYRTEAFF. The CDR3 DNA reads TGCGCCAGCAGCTCCGGACAGTATCGGACTGAAGCTTTCTTT.